This T cell receptor beta chain was identified during a study of response to subunit inactivated influenza vaccine. Study observations and caveats: Few additional T cells are recruited per seasonal influenza vaccination, authors suggested.

This clonotype was recorded at least ten times. No antigen is known for it. MiXCR was run by TCRdb on the RT-PCR reads, yielding one entry per CDR3 protein. This repertoire shows approximately 530,000 distinct CDR3 sequences, about 7.6% found once; its top ten account for 13%. The CDR3 consists of 16 residues. CDR1 and CDR2 from the germline V gene are MGHRA and YSYEKL. With 2 bases clipped from V and 7 bases from J, the junction kept 7 bases outside the gene matches. The sample here was PBMCs from blood, taken less than 30 months after vaccination. The genes are TRBV4-1 and TRBJ2-7; TRBD2 matches at 14 bases. The clonotype originates from a man aged 50 to 69 who received an inactivated influenza vaccine. The CDR3 spells CASSQLTTSGRGEQYF. CDR3 coding DNA: TGCGCCAGCAGCCAACTGACGACTAGCGGGAGGGGAGAGCAGTACTTC.